This TCR beta chain was found in a study of immune cell composition in non-small cell lung cancer (dated by TCRdb to the late 2010s). Regarding the study in general: Histologic subtype was assigned using H&E plus p63, CK5, Napsin A and TTF-1 immunohistochemistry, mainly lung adenocarcinoma or squamous cell carcinoma. Adaptive Biotechnologies TCR-beta sequencing was carried out on some 35 paired NSCLC tumour and non-adjacent lung specimens, as well as on approximately 26 tumour-only specimens. In supplementary cohort #1, which comprised 10 lung adenocarcinoma cases, paired tumour/lung TCR-beta sequencing was performed and TIL populations were generated so that tumour reactivity could be assessed. A handful of tumour specimens that had TCR-beta data belonged to rare histological subtypes and were left out of the subtype comparisons.

The investigation overall reported the following: Compared with lung adenocarcinoma tumours, lung squamous cell carcinoma showed significantly higher Top 10 clone scores and productive clonality. Smoking pack-years did not significantly correlate with tumour TCR-beta clonality. Tumour-associated clones >0.5% were found in nearly half of NSCLC cases, namely in approximately 30% of adenocarcinomas versus 75% of squamous carcinomas. The reactivity cohort was only around nine cases, and tumour-reactive clones were not shown to share sequences with the dominant in vivo tumour-associated clones. In some ten adenocarcinoma cases, a strong correlation was found between maximal tumour-associated clone frequency and TIL tumour reactivity, whereas no such correlation was found between overall clonality and TIL tumour reactivity.

From cysteine to phenylalanine, the CDR3 is 14 amino acids long. CDR3 DNA only is kept here, 42 bases in frame from base 1. Sequences MNHEY (CDR1) and SVGAGI (CDR2) are obtained from the germline V gene. V is pared back by 5 bases and J by 8 bases, with 15 bases lying between the germline termini. TCR-beta CDR3 regions were amplified from genomic DNA by a two-step multiplex PCR, with the second step adding Illumina-compatible adaptors. As a commercial immunoSEQ service, TCR-beta immunosequencing was carried out on an Illumina platform. In the authors' own workflow: Repertoires were summarised by productive clonality and by Top 10 Clones, defined as the percentage of T-cell templates derived from the ten most frequent sequences. Productive clonality had a range of 0 to 1, where 1 means a monoclonal population. Sequences comprising at least 0.1% of tumour T-cell templates but absent from matched non-adjacent lung were defined as tumour-associated clones and were identified via log10 scatter plots. Student's t-tests were used for two-group comparisons, ANOVA was used for stages, and linear regression was used for relationships, with analyses conducted in GraphPad Prism7 and R. TCRdb took this table from immuneACCESS and kept in-frame rearrangements with V and J called. Such tables lack part of the clones; where checked against another copy, unresolved V genes explain under half of the gap, and the rest is unexplained. D and trimming were read from the DNA, whereas the V and J calls and clone size are those reported in that table. The sample table contains about 5,100 clones; only one count was recorded for 70% to 90% of them. The ten top clones hold roughly 9.9% of the sample.

Details on this clone: The antigen it binds to is not known. Within one base of it there is no much larger clone, and no base qualities were kept.

From frozen aliquots of unsorted single-cell suspensions, genomic DNA was isolated using the QIAamp DNA kit. The tumour samples consisted of surgically resected non-small cell lung cancer tissue. Tissues arrived within 2 hours of resection and were immediately processed into single-cell suspensions. Tissue was mechanically dissociated and enzymatically digested with DNase I, collagenase I and hyaluronidase for about 30 minutes at 37 °C, then filtered and RBC-lysed. The clonotype originates from a human donor with non-small cell lung cancer. The chain was built from TRBV6-5 and TRBJ1-4; the D gene is possibly TRBD1, with 6 bases matching. The specimen sequenced was lung tumor tissue. The DNA sequence reads TGTGCCAGCAGTCCCCGGGGGGCTGGGGAAAAACTGTTTTTT. It codes for CASSPRGAGEKLFF.